The 23 T cell receptor beta chains below were found in one sample sequenced in a study of CD8 T cells in ankylosing spondylitis. TCRdb independently ran MiXCR on the 5' RACE reads; one entry per CDR3 protein. The data show roughly 250,000 distinct CDR3 sequences, with around 9.1% seen just once and nearly 7% held by the top ten. Sample: blood, either unsorted or a sorted T cell fraction (not recorded which). These receptors all stem from a male donor with ankylosing spondylitis or in good health (not recorded which).

This clonotype has ten or more counts. The chain employs TRBV11-1 and TRBJ1-4; perhaps TRBD1 as D (5 bases). Germline V gives CDR1 SGHAT, CDR2 FQDESV (reference sequence). The length of the CDR3 is 15 residues. Trimming removed 5 bases at V and 7 bases at J, with 17 bases between. For the CDR3, the DNA is TGTGCCAGCAGCGCGCTCCAGGGTAGAGGTGAAAAACTGTTTTTT. This gives the protein CASSALQGRGEKLFF.

This clonotype was picked up many times. The rearrangement uses TRBV27 and TRBJ1-1, with D perhaps matching TRBD1 (5 bases). Germline CDR1 reads MNHEY; CDR2 reads SMNVEV (reference sequence). The CDR3 spans 13 residues. The V end was cut by 8 bases, the J end by 3 bases, with 13 bases between. CDR3 nucleotides: TGTGCCAGCCTCACCCGGGGGGACACTGAAGCTTTCTTT. Translation gives CASLTRGDTEAFF.

This clonotype was recorded at least ten times. The chain recombines TRBV13 with TRBJ2-7; possible D gene TRBD1, 5 bases. The V end lost 4 bases, the J end lost 2 bases, and 12 bases lay between the germline ends. CDR3 length: 14 residues. Germline V gene sequence: CDR1 PRHDT, CDR2 FYEKMQ (reference sequence). CDR3 amino acids: CASSSRQTTYEQYF. The CDR3 DNA reads TGTGCCAGCAGCTCTAGACAGACGACCTACGAGCAGTACTTC.

V usage is TRBV5-1 and J usage is TRBJ2-1, with 7 nucleotides matching TRBD1. The junction had 3 bases not matched to a gene; V was cut back by 1 base and J by 2 bases. Germline V CDR1 and CDR2: SGHRS, YFSETQ. This CDR3 comprises 15 residues. The CDR3, as DNA: TGCGCCAGCAGCTTGACAGGACAGGCCTACAATGAGCAGTTCTTC. As protein: CASSLTGQAYNEQFF.

V and J are TRBV27 and TRBJ1-5; 11 bases line up with TRBD1. Losses at the gene ends were 4 bases for V and 2 bases for J; bases not matched to a gene: 4. Germline CDR1 and CDR2: MNHEY and SMNVEV (reference sequence). This CDR3 region has 16 residues. In DNA, the CDR3 is TGTGCCAGCAGTTCCCCGGGACAGGGGGGCAATCAGCCCCAGCATTTT. This sequence encodes CASSSPGQGGNQPQHF.

This clonotype has ten or more counts. The CDR3 region is CASSRYNEQFF. The CDR3 DNA reads as TGTGCCAGCAGCCGCTACAATGAGCAGTTCTTC. The chain employs TRBV6-2 or TRBV6-3 and TRBJ2-1; D unclear. Germline CDR1 and CDR2: MNHEY and SVGEGT. The length of the CDR3 is 11 residues. V dropped 6 bases and J dropped 3 bases, with 3 bases sitting between them.

This clonotype was detected only a few times. This rearrangement joins TRBV20-1 to TRBJ2-7; the D call may be TRBD1 or TRBD2 (6 bases each). The CDR3 covers 13 residues. V lost 0 bases to trimming and J lost 3 bases, with 9 bases between them. CDR1 and CDR2 (germline): DFQATT, SNEGSKA (reference sequence). The CDR3 bases are TGCAGTGCTAGAGATAAGGGGGGCTACGAGCAGTACTTC. It translates to CSARDKGGYEQYF.

This clonotype was found many times. The chain joins TRBV27 to TRBJ2-5; D is perhaps TRBD2 (5 bases). The V gene's germline CDR1 is MNHEY and CDR2 SMNVEV (reference sequence). This CDR3 region has 14 residues. Between the trimmed V and J ends, which lost 7 bases and 5 bases, there was a span of 17 bases. For the CDR3, the DNA is TGTGCCAGCATGAGCGGCTTGAGGATGGAGACCCAGTACTTC. This encodes CASMSGLRMETQYF.

There are many counts of this clonotype. J is TRBJ2-1 and V is TRBV5-6; perhaps TRBD1 as D (8 bases). V lost 2 bases and J lost 15, with 18 bases in between. The CDR3 extends over 13 amino acids. Germline lookup yields CDR1 SGHDT and CDR2 YYEEEE. The CDR3 nucleotides are TGTGCCAGCAGCTTCGCACAGGGGGGGTTTCGGTTCTTC. It is translated as CASSFAQGGFRFF.

This clonotype came up many times. The chain links TRBV27 to TRBJ1-1; D perhaps matches TRBD1 (5 bases). Trimming removed 8 bases from V and 1 base from J, with 17 bases in between. Germline loops: CDR1 MNHEY, CDR2 SMNVEV (reference sequence). The CDR3 is 15 residues long. The CDR3 DNA reads TGTGCCAGCTTAACACATCCAGGGACGAACACTGAAGCTTTCTTT. Translating gives CASLTHPGTNTEAFF.

This clonotype has more than one count but fewer than ten. The CDR3 nucleotides are TGTGCCAGTTTAATGAACCTAGGCACAGATACGCAGTATTTT. Translating it yields CASLMNLGTDTQYF. The rearrangement links TRBV12-3 or TRBV12-4 to TRBJ2-3; D remains unclear. CDR3 length equals 14 residues. V lost 9 bases, J lost 1 base, and 14 bases lay in between.

The CDR3 protein is CASSLDGTPWDEQFF. The CDR3 DNA reads TGTGCCAGCAGCTTAGACGGGACTCCATGGGATGAGCAGTTCTTC. The chain is built from TRBV7-9 and TRBJ2-1; D may be TRBD2 (6 bases). The CDR3 spans 15 residues. Per the germline V gene, CDR1 is SEHNR and CDR2 is FQNEAQ (reference sequence). Trimming stripped 1 base from V and 8 bases from J, with 15 bases between.

This clonotype has a count of ten or more. The chain recombines TRBV13 with TRBJ2-1, with TRBD2 identical over 8 bases. Germline V lookup: CDR1 PRHDT, CDR2 FYEKMQ (reference sequence). The CDR3 spans 12 residues. V shed 0 bases, J shed 15 bases, and the junction held 4 bases outside the gene matches. The CDR3: CASSLGREGGFF. The DNA for the CDR3 is TGTGCCAGCAGCTTAGGACGGGAGGGTGGGTTCTTC.

This clonotype was counted ten times or more. CDR3 amino acids: CASSQDFGRDTEAFF. The CDR3 DNA reads TGCGCCAGCAGCCAAGATTTTGGGCGCGACACTGAAGCTTTCTTT. V is TRBV4-3 and J is TRBJ1-1; D uncertain. Germline CDR1 and CDR2: LGHNA and YSLEER. The CDR3 runs 15 residues. V was shortened by 0 bases and J by 3 bases, with 11 bases between the two germline ends.

In its sample, this clonotype was seen many times. V is TRBV5-1 and J is TRBJ2-7; TRBD1 matches at 7 bases. The V gene's germline CDR1 is SGHRS and CDR2 YFSETQ. The V gene end was trimmed by 3 bases and the J gene end by 3 bases; junction bases not matched to a gene: 15. There are 17 residues in the CDR3. CDR3: CASSYATGALSFYEQYF. The CDR3 nucleotides read TGCGCCAGCAGCTACGCTACAGGGGCGTTATCTTTCTACGAGCAGTACTTC.

This clonotype was recorded a few times. The CDR3 sequence is CASSEPGPRGTDTQYF. In DNA, the CDR3 is TGCGCCAGCAGTGAACCGGGACCCCGGGGCACAGATACGCAGTATTTT. V and J are TRBV10-2 and TRBJ2-3, with D perhaps given as TRBD1 or TRBD2 (5 bases each). Germline V gene lookup returns CDR1 WSHSY and CDR2 SAAADI. The V and J ends lost 3 bases and 1 base respectively, with 14 bases between them. The CDR3 is 16 amino acids.

Here the CDR3 reads CASRNRDRGSGEAFF. The CDR3 DNA reads TGTGCCAGCAGAAACCGGGACAGGGGAAGCGGTGAAGCTTTCTTT. The chain combines TRBV12-3 or TRBV12-4 with TRBJ1-1, with 10 bases that match TRBD1. The CDR3 is 15 amino acids. J gave up 7 bases and V 6 bases, and 11 bases lay outside the gene matches.

In this sample, this clonotype turned up many times. The CDR3 nucleotides are TGTGCCATCAGCGAACATCGGGACAATTGGTATGCGGACAACTACGAGCAGTACTTC. Amino acids: CAISEHRDNWYADNYEQYF. The V and J genes are TRBV10-3 and TRBJ2-7, with D possibly being TRBD1 (6 bases). The V end was cut by 6 bases, the J end by 3 bases, with 30 bases between. The V gene's germline CDR1 is ENHRY and CDR2 SYGVKD. This CDR3 has 19 residues.

The chain uses TRBV30 and TRBJ2-7; D remains ambiguous. Between the trimmed V and J ends, which lost 2 bases and 3 bases, there was a span of 11 bases. The CDR3 sequence is 13 residues long. Germline CDR1 is GTSNPN and CDR2 is SVGIG (reference sequence). CDR3 loop: CAWSPDLDYEQYF. In DNA, the CDR3 is TGTGCCTGGAGTCCGGATTTGGACTACGAGCAGTACTTC.

This clonotype was counted many times. The CDR3 sequence: CASSSLGTQYF. In DNA, the CDR3 is TGCGCCAGCAGCTCCCTCGGGACCCAGTACTTC. The chain uses TRBV5-1 and TRBJ2-5; D is undetermined. The ends were cut back, 3 bases at V and 7 bases at J, with 7 bases in the middle. Germline V CDR1 and CDR2: SGHRS, YFSETQ. This CDR3 contains 11 residues.

This clonotype was recorded at least ten times. The chain is built from TRBV5-1 and TRBJ2-1; TRBD2 agrees at 13 bases. The CDR3 sequence is 19 residues long. V lost 4 bases, J lost 4 bases, and 14 bases stayed unmatched. Germline loops: CDR1 SGHRS, CDR2 YFSETQ. This CDR3 reads CASSRISLTSGRLYNEQFF. CDR3 nucleotides: TGCGCCAGCAGCCGGATCTCATTGACTAGCGGGAGGCTATACAATGAGCAGTTCTTC.

CDR3 residues: CASSLATSGELFF. The CDR3 nucleotides read TGTGCCAGCAGCTTGGCAACGAGCGGGGAGCTGTTTTTT. This rearrangement joins TRBV5-6 to TRBJ2-2; D remains ambiguous. Between the trimmed V and J ends, which lost 0 bases and 7 bases, there was a span of 7 bases. The CDR3 sequence is 13 residues long. From germline, CDR1 is SGHDT and CDR2 YYEEEE.

There are many counts of this clonotype. The chain links TRBV18 to TRBJ2-5; 7 bases line up with TRBD2. The V gene's germline CDR1 is KGHSH and CDR2 LQKENI. The CDR3 has 15 amino acids. Losses at the gene ends were 3 bases for V and 3 bases for J; bases not matched to a gene: 7. The CDR3 DNA is TGTGCCAGCTCACCGCGGGACTATTATGAAGAGACCCAGTACTTC. It translates to CASSPRDYYEETQYF.